These T cell receptor beta chains were read from a single sample in a study of blood T cells in healthy people across ages. From the 5' RACE reads, TCRdb called clonotypes with MiXCR, one entry per CDR3 protein. The table shows 750,000 to 850,000 distinct CDR3 sequences, with around 25% occurring only once. These data are also associated with another study on T cells of mothers and their children.

The material sequenced was blood. The receptors originated from a boy aged 5-17 years in good health. The CDR3 runs from the conserved cysteine through the conserved F or W. The order of the fields is D gene, clone size, J gene, V gene, CDR3 protein, CDR3 DNA. A D gene is named only where the DNA matches it firmly. Where a row states a size, it is once, few, many or the class of an expanded clone; other rows omit it.

d_call: .; clone_size: .; j_call: TRBJ2-1; v_call: TRBV20-1; cdr3_aa: CSAGSRFSSGTLEQFF; cdr3_nt: TGCAGTGCTGGCTCCCGATTTTCTTCAGGGACCCTTGAGCAGTTCTTC
d_call: .; clone_size: .; j_call: TRBJ1-4; v_call: TRBV29-1; cdr3_aa: CSVGQPNEKLFF; cdr3_nt: TGCAGCGTTGGGCAGCCAAATGAAAAACTGTTTTTT
d_call: .; clone_size: many; j_call: TRBJ2-2; v_call: TRBV4-3; cdr3_aa: CASSQDYGTGELFF; cdr3_nt: TGTGCCAGCAGCCAAGATTATGGCACCGGGGAGCTGTTTTTT
d_call: TRBD1; clone_size: .; j_call: TRBJ2-1; v_call: TRBV15; cdr3_aa: CATSSTGDRELEEQFF; cdr3_nt: TGTGCCACCAGCAGTACAGGGGACAGGGAATTGGAGGAGCAGTTCTTC
d_call: .; clone_size: few; j_call: TRBJ1-4; v_call: TRBV9; cdr3_aa: CASSVDVGGGATNEKLFF; cdr3_nt: TGTGCCAGCAGCGTAGATGTAGGAGGGGGTGCAACTAATGAAAAACTGTTTTTT
d_call: .; clone_size: .; j_call: TRBJ2-5; v_call: TRBV19; cdr3_aa: CASSIGASNGETQYF; cdr3_nt: TGTGCCAGTAGTATCGGCGCCTCTAACGGGGAGACCCAGTACTTC
d_call: .; clone_size: .; j_call: TRBJ2-7; v_call: TRBV5-4; cdr3_aa: CASSMGQPSYEQYF; cdr3_nt: TGTGCCAGCAGCATGGGACAACCCTCCTACGAGCAGTACTTC
d_call: TRBD2; clone_size: .; j_call: TRBJ2-7; v_call: TRBV6-2/TRBV6-3; cdr3_aa: CASLKPRLAGGNTYEQYF; cdr3_nt: TGTGCCAGCCTTAAGCCGAGACTAGCGGGAGGGAACACCTACGAGCAGTACTTC
d_call: TRBD2; clone_size: .; j_call: TRBJ2-1; v_call: TRBV2; cdr3_aa: CASSVAGLAHEQFF; cdr3_nt: TGTGCCAGCAGTGTGGCGGGACTAGCCCATGAGCAGTTCTTC
d_call: TRBD2; clone_size: .; j_call: TRBJ2-5; v_call: TRBV29-1; cdr3_aa: CSVDVPGLAEPRETQYF; cdr3_nt: TGCAGCGTTGACGTTCCGGGACTAGCGGAGCCGAGGGAGACCCAGTACTTC
d_call: .; clone_size: many; j_call: TRBJ1-3; v_call: TRBV5-1; cdr3_aa: CASSSSMTASSGNTIYF; cdr3_nt: TGCGCCAGCAGCTCTTCTATGACAGCCTCCTCTGGAAACACCATATATTTT
d_call: TRBD1; clone_size: few; j_call: TRBJ1-5; v_call: TRBV15; cdr3_aa: CATQSNRGGNQPQHF; cdr3_nt: TGTGCCACCCAATCTAACAGGGGCGGGAATCAGCCCCAGCATTTT
d_call: .; clone_size: few; j_call: TRBJ1-1; v_call: TRBV18; cdr3_aa: CASSPKPPEAFF; cdr3_nt: TGTGCCAGCTCACCGAAGCCACCTGAAGCTTTCTTT
d_call: .; clone_size: .; j_call: TRBJ2-7; v_call: TRBV5-6; cdr3_aa: CASSAGTSDEQYF; cdr3_nt: TGTGCCAGCAGCGCCGGGACTTCTGACGAGCAGTACTTC
d_call: .; clone_size: few; j_call: TRBJ2-7; v_call: TRBV28; cdr3_aa: CASKSALTYEQYF; cdr3_nt: TGTGCCAGCAAATCCGCCTTGACCTACGAGCAGTACTTC
d_call: .; clone_size: few; j_call: TRBJ2-3; v_call: TRBV11-2; cdr3_aa: CASSRTNTDTQYF; cdr3_nt: TGTGCCAGCAGCCGGACAAACACAGATACGCAGTATTTT
d_call: .; clone_size: .; j_call: TRBJ1-4; v_call: TRBV19; cdr3_aa: CASAPGLDEKLFF; cdr3_nt: TGTGCCTCCGCCCCGGGACTTGATGAAAAACTGTTTTTT
d_call: TRBD1; clone_size: few; j_call: TRBJ2-4; v_call: TRBV12-3/TRBV12-4; cdr3_aa: CASSLTGGRAKNIQYF; cdr3_nt: TGTGCCAGCAGTTTAACAGGGGGGAGGGCCAAAAACATTCAGTACTTC
d_call: .; clone_size: .; j_call: TRBJ2-7; v_call: TRBV6-2/TRBV6-3; cdr3_aa: CASTRPVPGGYEQYF; cdr3_nt: TGTGCCAGCACCCGACCCGTCCCGGGCGGCTACGAGCAGTACTTC
d_call: .; clone_size: .; j_call: TRBJ2-5; v_call: TRBV11-2; cdr3_aa: CASSLVPGAPPETQYF; cdr3_nt: TGTGCCAGCAGCTTAGTACCAGGGGCCCCGCCAGAGACCCAGTACTTC
d_call: TRBD2; clone_size: .; j_call: TRBJ2-5; v_call: TRBV4-3; cdr3_aa: CASSQDSGAVTQYF; cdr3_nt: TGCGCCAGCAGCCAAGATAGCGGGGCCGTGACCCAGTACTTC
d_call: .; clone_size: .; j_call: TRBJ2-2; v_call: TRBV5-6; cdr3_aa: CASSLRTSRTGELFF; cdr3_nt: TGTGCCAGCAGCTTGAGGACATCGAGAACCGGGGAGCTGTTTTTT
d_call: .; clone_size: .; j_call: TRBJ2-7; v_call: TRBV6-2/TRBV6-3; cdr3_aa: CASGAGASYEQYF; cdr3_nt: TGTGCCAGCGGCGCCGGGGCCTCCTACGAGCAGTACTTC
d_call: .; clone_size: few; j_call: TRBJ2-5; v_call: TRBV7-7; cdr3_aa: CASSRVGGGTQYF; cdr3_nt: TGTGCTAGCAGCCGAGTCGGGGGTGGGACCCAGTACTTC
d_call: TRBD1; clone_size: .; j_call: TRBJ2-4; v_call: TRBV7-2; cdr3_aa: CASSFKGQGANIQYF; cdr3_nt: TGTGCCAGCAGCTTTAAAGGACAGGGTGCGAACATTCAGTACTTC
d_call: .; clone_size: few; j_call: TRBJ2-5; v_call: TRBV29-1; cdr3_aa: CSVEDRRGETQYF; cdr3_nt: TGCAGCGTTGAGGACAGGCGGGGAGAGACCCAGTACTTC
d_call: TRBD1; clone_size: .; j_call: TRBJ2-7; v_call: TRBV4-2; cdr3_aa: CASSQDLGTGDEQYF; cdr3_nt: TGTGCCAGCAGCCAAGATCTCGGGACAGGGGACGAGCAGTACTTC
d_call: TRBD2; clone_size: .; j_call: TRBJ2-3; v_call: TRBV9; cdr3_aa: CASSVVAGGPTDTQYF; cdr3_nt: TGTGCCAGCAGCGTAGTAGCGGGGGGGCCCACAGATACGCAGTATTTT
d_call: .; clone_size: .; j_call: TRBJ2-7; v_call: TRBV20-1; cdr3_aa: CSASPRRGSYEQYF; cdr3_nt: TGCAGTGCTAGCCCCCGCCGGGGTTCCTACGAGCAGTACTTC
d_call: .; clone_size: .; j_call: TRBJ2-5; v_call: TRBV20-1; cdr3_aa: CSARDGTLQETQYF; cdr3_nt: TGCAGTGCTAGAGATGGCACCCTCCAAGAGACCCAGTACTTC
d_call: .; clone_size: few; j_call: TRBJ1-6; v_call: TRBV6-6; cdr3_aa: CASSQPGLDSPLHF; cdr3_nt: TGTGCCAGCAGTCAACCAGGACTCGATTCACCCCTCCACTTT
d_call: .; clone_size: many; j_call: TRBJ1-1; v_call: TRBV29-1; cdr3_aa: CSVGKMNTEAFF; cdr3_nt: TGCAGCGTTGGCAAGATGAACACTGAAGCTTTCTTT
d_call: TRBD1; clone_size: .; j_call: TRBJ1-2; v_call: TRBV29-1; cdr3_aa: CSVDATGGESVRGYTF; cdr3_nt: TGCAGCGTTGACGCTACAGGGGGCGAATCGGTCCGGGGCTACACCTTC
d_call: .; clone_size: once; j_call: TRBJ2-2; v_call: TRBV7-2; cdr3_aa: CASSPQGIGELFF; cdr3_nt: TGTGCCAGCAGCCCTCAGGGGATCGGGGAGCTGTTTTTT
d_call: .; clone_size: few; j_call: TRBJ2-3; v_call: TRBV5-1; cdr3_aa: CASSTSRRSTDTQYF; cdr3_nt: TGCGCCAGCAGCACAAGCAGGCGGAGCACAGATACGCAGTATTTT
d_call: .; clone_size: few; j_call: TRBJ1-1; v_call: TRBV29-1; cdr3_aa: CSVDSGDTEAFF; cdr3_nt: TGCAGCGTTGATTCGGGCGACACTGAAGCTTTCTTT